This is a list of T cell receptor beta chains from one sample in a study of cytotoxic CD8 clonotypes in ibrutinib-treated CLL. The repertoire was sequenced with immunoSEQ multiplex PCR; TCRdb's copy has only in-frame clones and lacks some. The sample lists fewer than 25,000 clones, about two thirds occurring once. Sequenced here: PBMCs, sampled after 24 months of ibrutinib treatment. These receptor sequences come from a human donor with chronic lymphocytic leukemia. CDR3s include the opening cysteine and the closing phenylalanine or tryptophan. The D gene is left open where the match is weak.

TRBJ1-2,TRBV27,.,CASRRTGNYGYTF
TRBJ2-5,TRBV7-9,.,CASSTLPETQYF
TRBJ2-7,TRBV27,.,CASSLSAGGWGSYEQYF
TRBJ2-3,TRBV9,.,CASSVGPAPDTQYF
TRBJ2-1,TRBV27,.,CASSLPGRAYNEQFF
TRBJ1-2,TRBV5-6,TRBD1,CASSSTGTGGRGGYTF
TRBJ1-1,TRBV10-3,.,CAISESAGGTEAFF
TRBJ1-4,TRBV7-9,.,CASSSSIGVDGEKLFF
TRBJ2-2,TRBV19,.,CASSNPNTGELFF
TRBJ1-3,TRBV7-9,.,CASISWNRVGNTIYF
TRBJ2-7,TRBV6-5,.,CASRGTGGYEQYF
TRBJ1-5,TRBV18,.,CASSRWPQGGGNQPQHF
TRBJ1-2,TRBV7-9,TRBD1,CASSLKGALGYTF